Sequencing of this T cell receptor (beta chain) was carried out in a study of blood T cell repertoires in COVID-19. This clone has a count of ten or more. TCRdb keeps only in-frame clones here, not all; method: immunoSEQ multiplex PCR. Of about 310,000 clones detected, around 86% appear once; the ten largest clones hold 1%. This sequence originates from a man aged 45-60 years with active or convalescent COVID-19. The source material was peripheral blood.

This CDR3 is CASSQAGGPGELFF. The CDR3, as DNA: TGCGCCAGCAGCCAAGCTGGAGGCCCCGGGGAGCTGTTTTTT. The chain carries TRBV4-3 and TRBJ2-2; TRBD2 might be the D (5 bases). The V gene lost 1 base and the J gene lost 6 bases, with 9 bases spanning the gap. CDR1 LGHNA and CDR2 YSLEER come from the germline V gene. The CDR3 is 14 amino acids.